This T cell receptor (beta chain) was sequenced in a study of tumor and adjacent non-tumor tissue in lung cancer. Study-wide context: Each sample yielded 4 million to 5 million productive TCRbeta reads on average.

Study results and caveats: Significantly higher TCR diversity was found in tumor than normal lung. Tumor repertoires had a smaller top 100 clone share than normal lung.

A modified ARM-PCR protocol with three rounds of nested PCR amplified TCRbeta. TCRdb used MiXCR to reprocess the multiplex PCR reads, holding one entry per CDR3 protein. The table includes 120,000 or so distinct CDR3 sequences, over 70% detected once. The template was RNA from unsorted bulk tissue. A single count supports this clonotype. Its matching antigen is unknown. At one end the junction does not follow the germline gene, possibly because of a read error. Sequenced sample: lung tumor tissue. This clonotype originated in a man between 70 and 80 years old with non-small cell lung cancer.

DNA for the CDR3: TGTACCAGCACCTCCAGGACAGGGGGCTATAATTCATCCCTCCACTTT. It encodes CTSTSRTGGYNSSLHF. The rearrangement joins TRBV12-3 or TRBV12-4 to TRBJ1-6, with 11 bases aligning to TRBD1. This CDR3 is built from 16 residues.